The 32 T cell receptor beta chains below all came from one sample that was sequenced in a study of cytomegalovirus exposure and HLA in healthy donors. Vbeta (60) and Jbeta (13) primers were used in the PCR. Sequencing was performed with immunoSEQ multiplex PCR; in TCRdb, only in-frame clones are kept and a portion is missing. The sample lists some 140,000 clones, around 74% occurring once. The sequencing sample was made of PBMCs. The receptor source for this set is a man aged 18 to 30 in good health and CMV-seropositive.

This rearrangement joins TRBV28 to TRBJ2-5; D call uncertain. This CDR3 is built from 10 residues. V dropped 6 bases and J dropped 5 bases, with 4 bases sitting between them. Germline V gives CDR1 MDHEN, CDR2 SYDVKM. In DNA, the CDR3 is TGTGCCAGCAGCCTTGAGACCCAGTACTTC. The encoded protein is CASSLETQYF. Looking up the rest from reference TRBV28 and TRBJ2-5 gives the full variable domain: DVKVTQSSRYLVKRTGEKVFLECVQDMDHENMFWYRQDPGLGLRLIYFSYDVKMKEKGDIPEGYSVSREKKERFSLILESASTNQTSMYLCASSLETQYFGPGTRLLVL.

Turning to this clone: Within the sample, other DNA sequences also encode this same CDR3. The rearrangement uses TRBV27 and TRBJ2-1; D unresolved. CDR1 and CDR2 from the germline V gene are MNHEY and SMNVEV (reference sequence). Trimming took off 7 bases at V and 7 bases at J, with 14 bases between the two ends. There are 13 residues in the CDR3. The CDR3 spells CASTRQGWNEQFF. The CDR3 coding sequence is TGTGCCAGCACCAGACAAGGTTGGAATGAGCAGTTCTTC.

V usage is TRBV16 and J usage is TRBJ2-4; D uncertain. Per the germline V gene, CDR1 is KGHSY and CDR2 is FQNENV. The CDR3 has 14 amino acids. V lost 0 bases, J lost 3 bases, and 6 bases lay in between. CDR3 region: CASSQSASKNIQYF. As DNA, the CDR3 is TGTGCCAGCAGCCAATCCGCTAGCAAAAACATTCAGTACTTC.

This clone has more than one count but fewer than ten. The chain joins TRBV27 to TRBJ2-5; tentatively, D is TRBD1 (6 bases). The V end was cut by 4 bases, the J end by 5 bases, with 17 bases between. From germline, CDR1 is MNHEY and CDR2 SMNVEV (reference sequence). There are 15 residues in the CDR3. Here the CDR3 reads CASSSARGQGETQYF. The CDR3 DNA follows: TGTGCCAGCAGTTCCGCCCGAGGGCAGGGGGAGACCCAGTACTTC.

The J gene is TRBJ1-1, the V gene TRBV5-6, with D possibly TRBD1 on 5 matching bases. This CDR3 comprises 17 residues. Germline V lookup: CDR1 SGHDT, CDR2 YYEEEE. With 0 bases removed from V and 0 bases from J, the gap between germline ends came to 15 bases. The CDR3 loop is CASSLVPGWGMNTEAFF. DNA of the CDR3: TGTGCCAGCAGCTTGGTGCCAGGGTGGGGAATGAACACTGAAGCTTTCTTT.

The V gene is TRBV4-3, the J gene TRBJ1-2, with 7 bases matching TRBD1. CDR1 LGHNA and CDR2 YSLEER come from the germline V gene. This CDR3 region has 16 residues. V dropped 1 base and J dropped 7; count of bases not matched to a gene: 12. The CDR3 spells CASSQVGTASRGGYTF. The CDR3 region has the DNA TGCGCCAGCAGCCAAGTTGGGACAGCGAGTCGAGGTGGCTACACCTTC.

The CDR3 DNA reads TGTGCCAGCAGCTTAGAGCCTGACTACGAGCAGTACTTC. Amino acids: CASSLEPDYEQYF. The J gene is TRBJ2-7, the V gene TRBV13, with unresolved D. Germline lookup yields CDR1 PRHDT and CDR2 FYEKMQ (reference sequence). The germline V and J ends were trimmed by 1 base and 3 bases, with 7 bases remaining between them. The CDR3 is made up of 13 amino acids.

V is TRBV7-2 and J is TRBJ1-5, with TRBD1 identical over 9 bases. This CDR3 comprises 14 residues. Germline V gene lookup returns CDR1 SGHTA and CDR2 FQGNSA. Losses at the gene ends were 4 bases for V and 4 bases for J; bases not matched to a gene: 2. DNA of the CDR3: TGTGCCAGCAGCTCCGGGACAGGGAATCAGCCCCAGCATTTT. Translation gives CASSSGTGNQPQHF. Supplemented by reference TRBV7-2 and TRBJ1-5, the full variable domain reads GAGVSQSPSNKVTEKGKDVELRCDPISGHTALYWYRQSLGQGLEFLIYFQGNSAPDKSGLPSDRFSAERTGGSVSTLTIQRTQQEDSAVYLCASSSGTGNQPQHFGDGTRLSIL.

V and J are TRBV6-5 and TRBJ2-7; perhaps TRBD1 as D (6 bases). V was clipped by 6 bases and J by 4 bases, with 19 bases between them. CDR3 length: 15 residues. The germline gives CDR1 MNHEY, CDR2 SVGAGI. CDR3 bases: TGTGCCAGCAGAAAAAGACAGGAACCCTATTACGAGCAGTACTTC. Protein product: CASRKRQEPYYEQYF.

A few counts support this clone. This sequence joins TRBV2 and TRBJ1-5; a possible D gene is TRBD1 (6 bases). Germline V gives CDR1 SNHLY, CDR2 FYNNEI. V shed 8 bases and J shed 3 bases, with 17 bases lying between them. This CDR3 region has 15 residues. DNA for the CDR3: TGTGCCAGCTGGGAGGGCCGGGACAACAATCAGCCCCAGCATTTT. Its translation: CASWEGRDNNQPQHF.

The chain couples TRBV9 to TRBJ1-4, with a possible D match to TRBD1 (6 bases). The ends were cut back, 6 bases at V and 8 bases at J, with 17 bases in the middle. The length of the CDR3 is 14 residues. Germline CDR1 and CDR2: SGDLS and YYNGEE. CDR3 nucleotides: TGTGCCAGCAACCTAAGGGGGGGGTCGGAAAAACTGTTTTTT. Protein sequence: CASNLRGGSEKLFF.

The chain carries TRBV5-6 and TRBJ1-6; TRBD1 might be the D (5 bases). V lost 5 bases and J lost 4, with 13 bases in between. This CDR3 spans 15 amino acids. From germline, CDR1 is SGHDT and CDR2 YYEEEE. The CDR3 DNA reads TGTGCCAGCAGTATCCAGGGATTTTATAATTCACCCCTCCACTTT. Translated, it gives CASSIQGFYNSPLHF.

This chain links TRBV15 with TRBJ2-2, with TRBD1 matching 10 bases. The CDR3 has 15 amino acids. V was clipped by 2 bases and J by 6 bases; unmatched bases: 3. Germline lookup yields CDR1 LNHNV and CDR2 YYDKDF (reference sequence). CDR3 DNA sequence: TGTGCCACCAGCAGATTGGGACAGGGGTCCGGGGAGCTGTTTTTT. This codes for CATSRLGQGSGELFF.

The CDR3, as DNA: TGTGCCAGCAGCTCCTCAGGGGAGTATAGCAATCAGCCCCAGCATTTT. Protein product: CASSSSGEYSNQPQHF. The chain recombines TRBV5-8 with TRBJ1-5, with D possibly TRBD1 on 6 matching bases. Germline V gene lookup returns CDR1 SGHTS and CDR2 YDEGEE. The V end lost 3 bases, the J end lost 0 bases, and 13 bases lay between the germline ends. The CDR3 has 16 residues.

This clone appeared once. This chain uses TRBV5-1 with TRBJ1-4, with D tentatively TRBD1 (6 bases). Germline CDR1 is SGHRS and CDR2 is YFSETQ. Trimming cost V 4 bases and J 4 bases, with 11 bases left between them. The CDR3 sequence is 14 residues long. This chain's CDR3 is CASSPTGDNEKLFF. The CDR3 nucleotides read TGCGCCAGCAGCCCGACAGGAGATAATGAAAAACTGTTTTTT.

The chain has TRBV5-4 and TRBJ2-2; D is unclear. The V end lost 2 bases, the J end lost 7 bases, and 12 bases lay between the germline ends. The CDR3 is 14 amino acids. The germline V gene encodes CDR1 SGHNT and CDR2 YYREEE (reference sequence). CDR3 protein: CASSLDPQVGELFF. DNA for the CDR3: TGTGCCAGCAGCTTAGACCCTCAGGTCGGGGAGCTGTTTTTT.

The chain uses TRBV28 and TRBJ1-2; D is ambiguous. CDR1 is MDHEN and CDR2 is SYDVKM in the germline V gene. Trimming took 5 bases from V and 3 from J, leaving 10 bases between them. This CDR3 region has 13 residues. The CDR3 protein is CASSVHRDYGYTF. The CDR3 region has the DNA TGTGCCAGCAGTGTTCACAGAGACTATGGCTACACCTTC.

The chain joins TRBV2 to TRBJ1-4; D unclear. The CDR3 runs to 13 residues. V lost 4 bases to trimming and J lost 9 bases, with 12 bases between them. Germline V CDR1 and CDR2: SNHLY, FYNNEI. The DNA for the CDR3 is TGTGCCAGCAGTGTTGAGGAACGACAAAAACTGTTTTTT. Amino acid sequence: CASSVEERQKLFF.

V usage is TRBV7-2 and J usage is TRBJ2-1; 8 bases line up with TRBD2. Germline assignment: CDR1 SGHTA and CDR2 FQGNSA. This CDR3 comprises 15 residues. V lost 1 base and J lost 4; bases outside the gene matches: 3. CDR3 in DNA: TGTGCCAGCAGCTTAGAGCGGGGGCAGTACAATGAGCAGTTCTTC. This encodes CASSLERGQYNEQFF.

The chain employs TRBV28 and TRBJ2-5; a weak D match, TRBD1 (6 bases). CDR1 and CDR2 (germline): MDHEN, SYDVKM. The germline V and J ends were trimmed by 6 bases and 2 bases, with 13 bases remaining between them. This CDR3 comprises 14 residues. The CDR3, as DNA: TGTGCCAGCAGGTACAGGGCCCGGCAAGAGACCCAGTACTTC. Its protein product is CASRYRARQETQYF.

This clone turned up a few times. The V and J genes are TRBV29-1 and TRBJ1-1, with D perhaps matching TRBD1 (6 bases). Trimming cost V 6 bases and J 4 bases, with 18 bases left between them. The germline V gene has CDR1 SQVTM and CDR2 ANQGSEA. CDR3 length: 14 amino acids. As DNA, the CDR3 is TGCAGCGTGGGGGGGGGCCAGGGGCCCACTGAAGCTTTCTTT. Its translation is CSVGGGQGPTEAFF. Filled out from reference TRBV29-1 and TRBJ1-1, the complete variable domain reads SAVISQKPSRDICQRGTSLTIQCQVDSQVTMMFWYRQQPGQSLTLIATANQGSEATYESGFVIDKFPISRPNLTFSTLTVSNMSPEDSSIYLCSVGGGQGPTEAFFGQGTRLTVV.

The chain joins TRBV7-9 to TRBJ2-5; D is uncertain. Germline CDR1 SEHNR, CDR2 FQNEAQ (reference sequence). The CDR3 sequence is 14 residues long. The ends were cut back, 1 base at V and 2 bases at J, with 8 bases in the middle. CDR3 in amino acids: CASSLVNRQETQYF. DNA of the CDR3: TGTGCCAGCAGCTTAGTGAACAGACAAGAGACCCAGTACTTC.

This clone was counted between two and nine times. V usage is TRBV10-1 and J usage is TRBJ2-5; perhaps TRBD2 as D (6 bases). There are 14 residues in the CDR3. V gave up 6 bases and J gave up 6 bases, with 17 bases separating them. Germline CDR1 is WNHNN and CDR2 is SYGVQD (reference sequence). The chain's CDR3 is CASSGGSGPKTQYF. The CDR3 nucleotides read TGCGCCAGCAGCGGAGGGTCCGGGCCCAAGACCCAGTACTTC.

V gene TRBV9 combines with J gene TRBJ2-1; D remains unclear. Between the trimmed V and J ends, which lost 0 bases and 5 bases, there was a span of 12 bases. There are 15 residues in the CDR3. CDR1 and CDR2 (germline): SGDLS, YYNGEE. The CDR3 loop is CASSVEGDFDNEQFF. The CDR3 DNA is TGTGCCAGCAGCGTAGAAGGAGACTTCGACAATGAGCAGTTCTTC.

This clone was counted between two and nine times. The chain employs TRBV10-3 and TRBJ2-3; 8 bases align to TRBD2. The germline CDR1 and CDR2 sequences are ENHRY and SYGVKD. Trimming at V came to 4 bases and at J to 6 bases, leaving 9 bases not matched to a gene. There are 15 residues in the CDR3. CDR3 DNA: TGTGCCATCAGTGGAAGCGGGGGATCCCAGGATACGCAGTATTTT. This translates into CAISGSGGSQDTQYF.

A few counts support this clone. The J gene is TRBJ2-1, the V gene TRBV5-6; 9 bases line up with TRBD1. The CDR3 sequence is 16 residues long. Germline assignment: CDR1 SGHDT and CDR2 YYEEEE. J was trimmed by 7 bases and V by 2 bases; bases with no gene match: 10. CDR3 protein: CASSFEPGQGRNEQFF. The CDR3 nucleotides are TGTGCCAGCAGCTTTGAACCGGGACAGGGAAGGAATGAGCAGTTCTTC.

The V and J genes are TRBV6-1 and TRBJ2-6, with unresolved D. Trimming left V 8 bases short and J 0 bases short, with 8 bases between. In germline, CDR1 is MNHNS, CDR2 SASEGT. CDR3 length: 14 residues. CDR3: CASGSSSGANVLTF. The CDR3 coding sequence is TGTGCCAGCGGTAGCAGCTCTGGGGCCAACGTCCTGACTTTC.

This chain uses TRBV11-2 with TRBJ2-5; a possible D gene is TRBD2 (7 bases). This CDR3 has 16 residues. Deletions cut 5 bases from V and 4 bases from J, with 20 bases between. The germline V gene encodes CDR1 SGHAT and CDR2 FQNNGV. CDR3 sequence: CASSPIALGGRETQYF. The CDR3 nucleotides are TGTGCCAGCAGCCCCATAGCGTTGGGGGGGCGAGAGACCCAGTACTTC.

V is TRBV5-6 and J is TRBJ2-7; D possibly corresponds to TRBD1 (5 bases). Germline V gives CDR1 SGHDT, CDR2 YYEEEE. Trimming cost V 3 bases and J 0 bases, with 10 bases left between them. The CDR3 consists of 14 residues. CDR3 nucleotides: TGTGCCAGCAGCTCCTGGACATTCTCCTACGAGCAGTACTTC. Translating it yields CASSSWTFSYEQYF.

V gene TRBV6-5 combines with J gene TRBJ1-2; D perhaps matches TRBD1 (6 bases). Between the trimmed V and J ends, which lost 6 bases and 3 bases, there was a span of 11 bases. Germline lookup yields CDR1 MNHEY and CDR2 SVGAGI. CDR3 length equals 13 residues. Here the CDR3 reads CASSLTGYYGYTF. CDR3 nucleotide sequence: TGTGCCAGCAGCCTAACAGGGTACTATGGCTACACCTTC.

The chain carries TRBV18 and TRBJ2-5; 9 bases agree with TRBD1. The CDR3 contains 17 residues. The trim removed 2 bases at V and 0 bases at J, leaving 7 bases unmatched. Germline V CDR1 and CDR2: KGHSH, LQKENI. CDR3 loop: CASSPAQGASYQETQYF. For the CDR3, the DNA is TGTGCCAGCTCACCAGCACAGGGGGCCTCCTACCAAGAGACCCAGTACTTC.

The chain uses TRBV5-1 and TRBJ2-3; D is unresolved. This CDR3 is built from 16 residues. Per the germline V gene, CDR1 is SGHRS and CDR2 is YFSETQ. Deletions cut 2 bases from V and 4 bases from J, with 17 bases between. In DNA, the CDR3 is TGCGCCAGCAGCTTATCTCTATGGGCTTGGCCAGATACGCAGTATTTT. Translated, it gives CASSLSLWAWPDTQYF.